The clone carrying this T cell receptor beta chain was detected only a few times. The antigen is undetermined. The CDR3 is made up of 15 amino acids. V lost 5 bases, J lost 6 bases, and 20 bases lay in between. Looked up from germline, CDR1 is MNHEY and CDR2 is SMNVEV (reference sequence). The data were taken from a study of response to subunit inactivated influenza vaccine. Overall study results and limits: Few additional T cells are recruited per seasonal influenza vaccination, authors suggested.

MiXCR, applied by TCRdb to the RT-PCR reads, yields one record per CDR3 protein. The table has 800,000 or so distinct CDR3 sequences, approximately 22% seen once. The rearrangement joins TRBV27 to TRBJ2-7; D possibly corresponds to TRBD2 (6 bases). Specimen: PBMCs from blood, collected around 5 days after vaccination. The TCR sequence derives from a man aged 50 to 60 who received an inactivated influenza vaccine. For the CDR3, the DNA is TGTGCCAGCAGTCCTCTTCGCGGAGGGATTCTCGAGCAGTACTTC. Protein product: CASSPLRGGILEQYF.